A selection of T cell receptor beta chains follows, all from one sample in a study of radiotherapy plus CTLA-4 blockade in lung cancer. Sequencing used immunoSEQ multiplex PCR; TCRdb keeps in-frame clones, though not all of them. The table records 80,000 to 100,000 clones, 65% to 80% of them present only once. The sample consisted of peripheral blood, taken from a patient treated with radiotherapy plus ipilimumab. These receptors all come from a human donor with non-small cell lung cancer who had a partial response to radiotherapy plus ipilimumab. Some clones in this sample may be carry-over from other donors' samples. Both conserved end residues are trimmed from each CDR3. Each record gives: V gene, J gene, CDR3 protein.

TRBV7-2	TRBJ1-2	ASSPQGATNYGYT
TRBV28	TRBJ2-5	ASSRGVAGLGKTQY
TRBV11-2	TRBJ2-3	ASSLGPTSTDTQY
TRBV11-1	TRBJ2-7	ASSLGDSGLGYEQY
TRBV27	TRBJ2-2	ASRRDFANTGELF
TRBV11-3	TRBJ2-2	ASSLGPTGANTGELF
TRBV7-3	TRBJ2-1	ASSKGGYEQF
TRBV5-4	TRBJ2-7	ASSMDRVWEQY
TRBV30	TRBJ2-3	AWSWSGTDTQY
TRBV4-2	TRBJ2-1	ASSQVAGGREQF
TRBV6-1	TRBJ1-2	ASSQTGDYGYT
TRBV4-2	TRBJ1-3	ASSRAPGQVSGNTIY
TRBV18	TRBJ2-7	ASSPGASRTYEQY
TRBV5-1	TRBJ1-3	ASSLAGVSDRLSGNTIY
TRBV27	TRBJ2-4	ASSPLAGTALAKNIQY
TRBV7-7	TRBJ2-5	ASSERGTVAETQY
TRBV5-1	TRBJ2-7	ASRAGTDRYEQY
TRBV7-7	TRBJ1-3	ASSLEGVSGNTIY
TRBV4-1	TRBJ2-5	ASSQDRSSGGQGTQY
TRBV13	TRBJ2-1	ASSSLAGGPAEQF
TRBV7-8	TRBJ2-2	ASSRGNTGELF
TRBV19	TRBJ1-5	ASSISIWDTNQPQH
TRBV5-4	TRBJ2-5	ASSLEETQY
TRBV11-3	TRBJ2-3	ASSLASQGLDTQY
TRBV5-6	TRBJ2-4	ASSTLQGYIQY
TRBV19	TRBJ2-3	ASSIPHTDTQY
TRBV25-1	TRBJ2-1	ASSDPGGAGNEQF
TRBV7-2	TRBJ1-5	ASSLQGSRSNQPQH